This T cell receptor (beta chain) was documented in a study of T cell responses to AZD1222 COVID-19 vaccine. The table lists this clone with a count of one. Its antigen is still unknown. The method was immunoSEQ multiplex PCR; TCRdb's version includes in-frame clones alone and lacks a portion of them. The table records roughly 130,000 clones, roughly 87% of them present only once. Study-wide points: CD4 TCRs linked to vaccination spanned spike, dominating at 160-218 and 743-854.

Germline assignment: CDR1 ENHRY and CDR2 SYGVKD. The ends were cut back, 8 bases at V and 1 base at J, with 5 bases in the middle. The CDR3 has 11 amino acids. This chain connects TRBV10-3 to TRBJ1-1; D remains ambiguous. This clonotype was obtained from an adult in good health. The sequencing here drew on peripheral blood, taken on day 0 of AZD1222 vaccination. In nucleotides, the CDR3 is TGTGCCATCGGAAGGAACACTGAAGCTTTCTTT. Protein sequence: CAIGRNTEAFF.